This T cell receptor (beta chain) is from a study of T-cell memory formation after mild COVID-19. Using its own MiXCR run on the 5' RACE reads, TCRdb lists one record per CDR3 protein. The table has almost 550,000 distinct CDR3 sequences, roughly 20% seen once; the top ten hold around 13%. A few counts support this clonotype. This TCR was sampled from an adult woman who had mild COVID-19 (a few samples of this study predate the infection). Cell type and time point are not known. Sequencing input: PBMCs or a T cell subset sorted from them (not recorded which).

DNA for the CDR3: TGTGCCAGCAGTTTCCGAACCAGTAATGAAAAACTGTTTTTT. The encoded protein is CASSFRTSNEKLFF. The chain couples TRBV12-3 or TRBV12-4 to TRBJ1-4, with D unclear. The CDR3 consists of 14 residues. V lost 3 bases and J lost 4, with 9 bases in between.